This T cell receptor beta chain was obtained from a study of CD8 T cells in ankylosing spondylitis. CDR3 length equals 15 residues. Trimming took off 1 base at V and 7 bases at J, with 13 bases between the two ends. CDR1 is MGHDK and CDR2 is SYGVNS in the germline V gene. TCRdb re-analysed the 5' RACE reads in MiXCR, keeping a single row per CDR3 protein. The sample includes a few hundred thousand distinct CDR3 sequences, 6.5% to 10% of them seen just once. Overall study results and limits: A TCR beta motif made of roughly eight highly homologous variants seemed typical of ankylosing spondylitis blood.

This clonotype was seen a few times. Its target is not known. The chain combines TRBV25-1 with TRBJ2-2, with D perhaps TRBD2 (6 bases). The sequence derives from a male donor with ankylosing spondylitis. Sequencing was carried out using blood, either unsorted or a sorted T cell fraction (not recorded which). CDR3 coding DNA: TGTGCCAGCAGTGAATGGCCGGGAGATCGCGGGGAGCTGTTTTTT. This sequence encodes CASSEWPGDRGELFF.